A selection of T cell receptor beta chains follows, all from one sample in a study of OX40 agonist ivuxolimab in advanced cancers. Measured with immunoSEQ multiplex PCR; TCRdb has only the in-frame clones, and not every one. The data hold some 49,000 clones, with about 85% observed a single time. Source: CD4+ or CD8+ T cells sorted from blood, taken in a trial of the OX40 agonist ivuxolimab. The source is an adult with an advanced solid tumor such as melanoma, head and neck, liver or kidney cancer. CDR3s include the opening cysteine and the closing phenylalanine or tryptophan. Fields, in order: J gene, CDR3 length, D gene, clone size, V gene, CDR3 DNA, CDR3 protein. A D gene is named only where the DNA matches it firmly. Clone size, where shown, is once, few, many, or a class for clones that have expanded.

J: TRBJ1-2; length: 14; D: .; size: once; V: TRBV10-3; DNA: TGTGCCATCAGTGAGTCTTTAGGGACACTAGGCTACACCTTC; CDR3: CAISESLGTLGYTF
J: TRBJ2-6; length: 16; D: .; size: .; V: TRBV5-1; DNA: TGCGCCAGCAGCTTGGCGGCAGGGGATGGGGCCAACGTCCTGACTTTC; CDR3: CASSLAAGDGANVLTF
J: TRBJ1-2; length: 14; D: TRBD1; size: few; V: TRBV30; DNA: TGTGCCTGGAGTATGGGACAGAATTCCTATGGCTACACCTTC; CDR3: CAWSMGQNSYGYTF
J: TRBJ2-1; length: 14; D: TRBD2; size: .; V: TRBV10-3; DNA: TGTGCCATCAGAGGGACTAGCGCTCACAATGAGCAGTTCTTC; CDR3: CAIRGTSAHNEQFF
J: TRBJ2-2; length: 13; D: .; size: .; V: TRBV6-4; DNA: TGTGCCAGCAGTGACCGGGGGAACGGGGAGCTGTTTTTT; CDR3: CASSDRGNGELFF
J: TRBJ2-7; length: 11; D: .; size: .; V: TRBV30; DNA: TGTGCCTGGGGCGACCTGGGGGAGCAGTACTTC; CDR3: CAWGDLGEQYF
J: TRBJ2-7; length: 14; D: .; size: .; V: TRBV7-9; DNA: TGTGCCAGCAGCGTTACGGACAGAGCCTACGAGCAGTACTTC; CDR3: CASSVTDRAYEQYF
J: TRBJ2-7; length: 13; D: .; size: .; V: TRBV2; DNA: TGTGCCAGCAGTGAAGCCCGGTCGGGGGAGCAGTACTTC; CDR3: CASSEARSGEQYF
J: TRBJ1-5; length: 13; D: .; size: .; V: TRBV21-1; DNA: TGTGCCAGCAGCTCCTCTACCGCCCTACCCCAGCATTTT; CDR3: CASSSSTALPQHF
J: TRBJ2-1; length: 14; D: .; size: few; V: TRBV4-3; DNA: TGCGCCAGCAGCCAAGAGGGAGTCACCAGGGAGCAGTTCTTC; CDR3: CASSQEGVTREQFF
J: TRBJ1-1; length: 12; D: .; size: .; V: TRBV6-6; DNA: TGTGCCAGCAGTTATGGGGGGACTGAAGCTTTCTTT; CDR3: CASSYGGTEAFF
J: TRBJ2-7; length: 12; D: .; size: .; V: TRBV28; DNA: TGTGCCAGCAGTCTGAAAACCTACGAGCAGTACTTC; CDR3: CASSLKTYEQYF
J: TRBJ1-1; length: 15; D: .; size: .; V: TRBV6-1; DNA: TGTGCCAGCAGTGAATTTGGTCCAGACCCGAAAGGTGCTTTCTTT; CDR3: CASSEFGPDPKGAFF
J: TRBJ2-2; length: 14; D: .; size: .; V: TRBV28; DNA: TGTGCCAGCACCCTCGGGGGATTACACGGGGAGCTGTTTTTT; CDR3: CASTLGGLHGELFF